This T cell receptor beta chain was sequenced in a study of blood T cell repertoires in COVID-19. Study background: COVID-19 samples from acute and convalescent phases originated in the United States, Italy and Spain. Sources were T cells, B-cell-depleted T cells, or PBMCs; the material itself was cDNA or gDNA.

The CDR3 runs to 15 residues. Germline assignment: CDR1 SGHTA and CDR2 FQGNSA. Germline trimming cut 4 bases from V and 3 bases from J; bases unmatched to any gene: 6. Authors' methods: How many nucleated cells were present was estimated from reference gene primer amplification. Using immunoSEQ multiplex PCR, the repertoire was profiled, and TCRdb retains in-frame clones only, with some absent. That table gives V, J and clone size, and the DNA gave D and trimming. Among about 150,000 clones listed, approximately 86% were seen once. This sequence was found in a man in his 70s with acute or convalescent COVID-19. V gene TRBV7-2 combines with J gene TRBJ2-7, with 10 bases fitting TRBD1. Source material: peripheral blood. The CDR3 sequence: CASSSGQGVVYEQYF. DNA of the CDR3: TGTGCCAGCAGCTCCGGACAGGGGGTGGTCTACGAGCAGTACTTC.